This T cell receptor (beta chain) was sequenced in a study of CD8 T cells in Susac syndrome. Looked up from germline, CDR1 is DFQATT and CDR2 is SNEGSKA (reference sequence). This CDR3 is built from 15 residues. The V and J ends lost 4 bases and 5 bases, in that order; junction bases with no gene match: 6. The RNA, roughly 0.45 to 1 ug, was put through reverse transcription using random hexamers. MiXCR, run by TCRdb on the immunoSEQ multiplex PCR reads, gives a single entry per CDR3 protein. Altogether about 150,000 distinct CDR3 sequences are present, 85% to 95% being singletons, with the ten largest covering 0.15% to 0.2%. The sequenced target, TCR beta, came from blood CD8+ and CD4+ T cells. Negative isolation yielded CD4+ and CD8+ T cells, and FACS enriched TEMRA cells.

The source of this sequence is a human donor with Susac syndrome. The sequenced sample was CD4+ T cells from PBMCs. The chain employs TRBV20-1 and TRBJ2-1; TRBD2 matches at 12 bases. The CDR3 DNA is TGCAGTGCTACCGGACTAGCGGGGAGAAACAATGAGCAGTTCTTC. This gives the protein CSATGLAGRNNEQFF.